Listed here are 23 T cell receptor beta chains from one sample, sequenced in a study of T cells in localized non-small cell lung cancer. Sequenced by immunoSEQ multiplex PCR; TCRdb stores in-frame clones only, minus some. This sample has roughly 670 clones, with about 23% found just once. Sequencing was performed on normal lung tissue next to the tumor, taken before any cancer treatment. These receptors were taken from a woman aged 35-75 years with stage II squamous cell lung carcinoma.

This chain joins TRBV30 and TRBJ2-4; no reliable D call. CDR3 length: 15 residues. The V end was cut by 0 bases, the J end by 0 bases, with 9 bases between. CDR1 is GTSNPN, CDR2 SVGIG, per germline (reference sequence). The CDR3, as DNA: TGTGCCTGGAGTGTCCGACGGCTAGCCAAAAACATTCAGTACTTC. The encoded protein is CAWSVRRLAKNIQYF.

The chain combines TRBV9 with TRBJ2-1, with D possibly TRBD2 on 6 matching bases. The CDR3 consists of 14 residues. V was trimmed by 5 bases and J by 1 base, leaving 10 bases between them. Per germline, CDR1 SGDLS and CDR2 YYNGEE. In DNA form, the CDR3 reads TGTGCCAGCAGTGGGGGACTTTCCTACAATGAGCAGTTCTTC. Residues: CASSGGLSYNEQFF.

The chain uses TRBV18 and TRBJ2-7; perhaps TRBD1 as D (6 bases). Deletions cut 4 bases from V and 5 bases from J, with 12 bases between. The CDR3 length is 13 residues. Germline CDR1 KGHSH, CDR2 LQKENI. DNA of the CDR3: TGTGCCAGCTCACGGAACAGGGTAGACGAGCAGTACGTC. Translated, it gives CASSRNRVDEQYV.

This clone is deemed hyperexpanded (1% or more). The chain employs TRBV19 and TRBJ2-1; perhaps TRBD2 as D (6 bases). V was shortened by 6 bases and J by 9 bases, with 12 bases between the two germline ends. The CDR3 length is 12 residues. Germline V gene lookup returns CDR1 LNHDA and CDR2 SQIVND (reference sequence). CDR3 nucleotides: TGTGCCAGTAGCCTGGGAGGCAGTGAGCAGTTCTTC. Protein: CASSLGGSEQFF.

V usage is TRBV11-3 and J usage is TRBJ1-4, with no clear D. The V gene lost 2 bases and the J gene lost 7 bases, with 14 bases spanning the gap. The length of the CDR3 is 15 residues. Germline V lookup: CDR1 SGHNT, CDR2 YENEEA. The CDR3 sequence: CASSLFREWGEKLFF. DNA of the CDR3: TGTGCCAGCAGCTTATTCCGGGAGTGGGGTGAAAAACTGTTTTTT.

The chain couples TRBV19 to TRBJ1-1, with 10 bases matching TRBD1. This CDR3 comprises 11 residues. J lost 7 bases, V lost 8 bases, and 1 base had no gene match. The germline V gene encodes CDR1 LNHDA and CDR2 SQIVND (reference sequence). CDR3 coding DNA: TGTGCCAGTGGGACAGGGGTTGAAGCTTTCTTT. It is translated as CASGTGVEAFF.

This sequence joins TRBV9 and TRBJ2-7, with no clear D. This CDR3 has 12 amino acids. From germline, CDR1 is SGDLS and CDR2 YYNGEE. V dropped 5 bases and J dropped 3 bases, with 9 bases sitting between them. The CDR3 spells CASSGLNYEQYF. The CDR3 DNA follows: TGTGCCAGCAGTGGTTTGAACTACGAGCAGTACTTC.

The chain is built from TRBV19 and TRBJ1-6; 10 bases fit TRBD1. CDR1 LNHDA and CDR2 SQIVND come from the germline V gene (reference sequence). V shed 3 bases and J 6 bases; nucleotides not matched to a gene: 5. CDR3 size: 16 residues. CDR3 amino acids: CASSMTGGVPNSPLHF. The CDR3 nucleotides read TGTGCCAGTAGTATGACAGGGGGCGTCCCTAATTCACCCCTCCACTTT.

This clone was counted between two and nine times. The chain employs TRBV9 and TRBJ2-5, with TRBD1 matching over 10 bases. Germline CDR1 is SGDLS and CDR2 is YYNGEE. This CDR3 region has 14 residues. The V and J ends lost 6 bases and 2 bases, in that order; junction bases with no gene match: 4. The CDR3 DNA reads as TGTGCCAGCACCTGGGACAGGGGACAAGAGACCCAGTACTTC. Translating it yields CASTWDRGQETQYF.

This clone has a handful of counts. The chain joins TRBV28 to TRBJ2-2; D could derive from TRBD1 or TRBD2 (5 bases each). Trimming took 2 bases from V and 0 from J, leaving 16 bases between them. The CDR3 length is 18 residues. The germline gives CDR1 MDHEN, CDR2 SYDVKM. CDR3 in DNA: TGTGCCAGCAGTTTACCCCCACACGGGGCCGCGAACACCGGGGAGCTGTTTTTT. This gives the protein CASSLPPHGAANTGELFF.

V is TRBV19 and J is TRBJ2-7; TRBD1 matches 9 bases. Germline-derived CDR1 and CDR2 are LNHDA and SQIVND (reference sequence). The length of the CDR3 is 14 residues. V lost 5 bases, J lost 5 bases, and 7 bases stayed unmatched. CDR3 sequence: CASSQGTGTHEQYF. The CDR3 region has the DNA TGTGCCAGTAGTCAAGGGACAGGGACCCACGAGCAGTACTTC.

Relative to its sample, this clone is medium-sized. The chain carries TRBV6-8 and TRBJ1-1; TRBD1 agrees at 12 bases. The CDR3 consists of 17 residues. Trimming removed 0 bases from V and 4 bases from J; junction bases left unmatched: 6. Germline V gene sequence: CDR1 MNHGY, CDR2 SAAAGT. CDR3 in amino acids: CASSYSRDRGHGTEAFF. The CDR3 DNA sequence: TGTGCCAGCAGTTACTCCCGGGACAGGGGGCACGGCACTGAAGCTTTCTTT.

The table lists this clone with a count of one. This chain joins TRBV30 and TRBJ2-4, with 7 bases fitting TRBD1. This CDR3 is 17 amino acids long. The V and J ends lost 4 bases and 3 bases, in that order; junction bases with no gene match: 15. Germline V gene lookup returns CDR1 GTSNPN and CDR2 SVGIG (reference sequence). The CDR3 loop is CAWIPNWTGRGKNIQYF. The DNA of the CDR3 is TGTGCCTGGATTCCAAACTGGACAGGACGAGGCAAAAACATTCAGTACTTC.

The rearrangement joins TRBV16 to TRBJ2-3; D is unclear. CDR1 is KGHSY, CDR2 FQNENV, per germline. Trimming took off 2 bases at V and 5 bases at J, with 11 bases between the two ends. The CDR3 is 14 residues long. The CDR3 here is CASSQAGGGDTQYF. DNA of the CDR3: TGTGCCAGCAGCCAAGCCGGCGGTGGAGATACGCAGTATTTT.

This clone was counted between two and nine times. V is TRBV9 and J is TRBJ1-6; 9 positions match TRBD1. Germline CDR1 SGDLS, CDR2 YYNGEE. J lost 10 bases, V lost 3 bases, and 5 bases had no gene match. The CDR3 runs to 14 residues. CDR3 sequence: CASSEGQGGSPLHF. CDR3 bases: TGTGCCAGCAGCGAGGGACAGGGAGGATCACCCCTCCACTTT.

The V and J genes are TRBV19 and TRBJ2-3; D is unclear. Trimming took off 5 bases at V and 0 bases at J, with 6 bases between the two ends. There are 13 residues in the CDR3. Germline V gene data show CDR1 as LNHDA and CDR2 as SQIVND (reference sequence). The CDR3 DNA reads TGTGCCAGTAGTCTGGCTAGCACAGATACGCAGTATTTT. It translates to CASSLASTDTQYF.

The chain employs TRBV25-1 and TRBJ1-6; TRBD1 matches 9 bases. After removal of 4 bases from V and 13 bases from J, the junction contained 8 bases not matched to a gene. This CDR3 has 14 amino acids. CDR1 and CDR2 from the germline V gene are MGHDK and SYGVNS. CDR3 region: CASSVGTGWAPLHF. CDR3 bases: TGTGCCAGCAGTGTCGGGACAGGGTGGGCGCCCCTCCACTTT.

This clone rates as large. The rearrangement joins TRBV6-8 to TRBJ1-1; 7 bases fit TRBD1. V gave up 3 bases and J gave up 3 bases; unmatched junction bases: 7. From germline, CDR1 is MNHGY and CDR2 SAAAGT. The CDR3 consists of 15 residues. CDR3: CASSYTTGEDTEAFF. DNA for the CDR3: TGTGCCAGCAGTTATACTACAGGGGAGGACACTGAAGCTTTCTTT.

V and J are TRBV18 and TRBJ1-3; tentatively, D is TRBD1 (5 bases). The CDR3 consists of 14 residues. The ends were cut back, 3 bases at V and 4 bases at J, with 10 bases in the middle. The germline V gene encodes CDR1 KGHSH and CDR2 LQKENI. The CDR3 protein is CASSPTAGGNTIYF. CDR3 nucleotide sequence: TGTGCCAGCTCACCGACGGCAGGGGGAAACACCATATATTTT.

There are a few counts of this clone. The chain recombines TRBV6-8 with TRBJ2-7; 8 positions match TRBD1. Germline loops: CDR1 MNHGY, CDR2 SAAAGT. CDR3 length equals 12 residues. Unmatched junction bases numbered 6, after V lost 8 bases and J lost 6 bases. The CDR3 loop reads CASGQGGGEQYV. The CDR3 coding sequence is TGTGCCAGCGGACAGGGTGGGGGCGAGCAGTACGTC.

This clone is judged large (0.1 to 1%). The chain couples TRBV6-8 to TRBJ2-1, with 9 bases lining up with TRBD1. CDR3 length equals 13 residues. V shed 11 bases and J 9 bases; nucleotides not matched to a gene: 11. Germline CDR1 MNHGY, CDR2 SAAAGT. CDR3 in amino acids: CAGGTGPWGEQFF. CDR3 DNA sequence: TGTGCCGGCGGGACAGGGCCTTGGGGTGAGCAGTTCTTC.

This clone was seen a handful of times. The chain carries TRBV19 and TRBJ1-6, with D tentatively TRBD1 (5 bases). The CDR3 has 13 residues. The V gene's germline CDR1 is LNHDA and CDR2 SQIVND (reference sequence). Trimming pared 7 bases from V and 10 bases from J, leaving 14 bases between. This CDR3 is CASMGEVRSPLHF. The CDR3 DNA sequence: TGTGCCAGTATGGGGGAAGTACGGTCACCCCTCCACTTT.

The J gene is TRBJ1-6, the V gene TRBV5-1, with 7 bases identical to TRBD1. This CDR3 is 14 amino acids long. CDR1 and CDR2 from the germline V gene are SGHRS and YFSETQ. The V gene end was trimmed by 1 base and the J gene end by 10 bases; junction bases not matched to a gene: 5. The CDR3 protein is CASSLSTGDSPLHF. CDR3 nucleotide sequence: TGCGCCAGCAGCTTGTCAACAGGGGACTCACCCCTCCACTTT.